The 26 T cell receptor beta chains in this list originate from one sample, sequenced in a study of radiotherapy plus CTLA-4 blockade in lung cancer. Libraries were prepared by immunoSEQ multiplex PCR; TCRdb keeps only in-frame clonotypes and omits some of them. Here the sample spans just over 60,000 clones, about 80% being singletons. Sequences were derived from peripheral blood, sampled from a patient treated with radiotherapy plus ipilimumab. The receptors stem from a human donor with non-small cell lung cancer who had a complete response to radiotherapy plus ipilimumab.

This sequence joins TRBV7-2 and TRBJ2-5; the D gene is possibly TRBD1 (5 bases). This CDR3 has 14 residues. Germline CDR1 and CDR2: SGHTA and FQGNSA. The germline V and J ends were trimmed by 3 bases and 5 bases, with 13 bases remaining between them. The CDR3 DNA is TGTGCCAGCAGCTTTCAGCAGGGTCAGGAGACCCAGTACTTC. Translated: CASSFQQGQETQYF.

The table lists this clone with a count of one. V usage is TRBV2 and J usage is TRBJ2-7; D is undetermined. Germline CDR1 SNHLY, CDR2 FYNNEI. This CDR3 region has 12 residues. With 6 bases removed from V and 4 bases from J, the gap between germline ends came to 10 bases. Here the CDR3 DNA reads TGTGCCAGCAGCCCCGTCCAATACGAGCAGTACGTC. This gives the protein CASSPVQYEQYV.

CDR3 sequence reads: CSGRDRVNTGELFF. CDR3 bases: TGCAGCGGTCGGGACAGGGTGAACACCGGGGAGCTGTTTTTT. This sequence joins TRBV29-1 and TRBJ2-2; 9 nucleotides match TRBD1. J gave up 1 base and V 7 bases, and 4 bases lay outside the gene matches. CDR1 is SQVTM, CDR2 ANQGSEA, per germline. CDR3 length: 14 residues.

The rearrangement links TRBV6-5 to TRBJ1-2; D is uncertain. The CDR3 covers 14 residues. The ends were cut back, 8 bases at V and 0 bases at J, with 13 bases in the middle. From germline, CDR1 is MNHEY and CDR2 SVGAGI. The CDR3 sequence: CASARLGANYGYTF. The DNA for the CDR3 is TGTGCCAGCGCTAGACTGGGAGCTAACTATGGCTACACCTTC.

The chain joins TRBV15 to TRBJ2-3, with no clear D. V was clipped by 6 bases and J by 5 bases, with 0 bases between them. From germline, CDR1 is LNHNV and CDR2 YYDKDF (reference sequence). The CDR3 contains 9 residues. In DNA, the CDR3 is TGTGCCACCAGAGATACGCAGTATTTT. Translation: CATRDTQYF.

The chain carries TRBV6-5 and TRBJ2-1; 7 nucleotides match TRBD1. The length of the CDR3 is 14 residues. V lost 5 bases and J lost 5; bases outside the gene matches: 6. The germline V gene encodes CDR1 MNHEY and CDR2 SVGAGI. The CDR3 loop is CASSETGIHNEQFF. The CDR3 DNA sequence: TGTGCCAGCAGTGAGACAGGGATCCACAATGAGCAGTTCTTC.

The rearrangement joins TRBV2 to TRBJ2-7; D gene ambiguous. CDR3 length: 12 amino acids. V lost 4 bases and J 3 bases, leaving 7 bases between the germline ends. Germline V gene sequence: CDR1 SNHLY, CDR2 FYNNEI. The CDR3 sequence is CASSVEVYEQYV. The CDR3, as DNA: TGTGCCAGCAGTGTAGAGGTCTACGAGCAGTACGTC.

The chain employs TRBV7-9 and TRBJ1-1, with 10 bases lining up with TRBD1. This CDR3 comprises 15 residues. With V trimmed by 5 bases and J by 10 bases, 13 bases remained unmatched. The germline V gene has CDR1 SEHNR and CDR2 FQNEAQ (reference sequence). The CDR3 loop is CASSPDPDRGIGAFF. CDR3 DNA: TGTGCCAGCAGCCCAGATCCGGACAGGGGGATAGGAGCTTTCTTT.

This clone appeared a few times. The rearrangement uses TRBV12-5 and TRBJ2-3, with D possibly matching TRBD1 (6 bases). This CDR3 is built from 15 residues. V gave up 0 bases and J gave up 4 bases, with 11 bases separating them. CDR1 and CDR2 from the germline V gene are LGHNT and FRNRAP. CDR3 region: CASGLVQGGADTQYF. In DNA, the CDR3 is TGTGCTAGTGGTTTGGTACAGGGTGGGGCAGATACGCAGTATTTT.

The rearrangement joins TRBV7-9 to TRBJ1-1; 9 bases are shared with TRBD1. The CDR3 covers 14 residues. V shed 5 bases and J 5 bases; nucleotides not matched to a gene: 6. Germline V gives CDR1 SEHNR, CDR2 FQNEAQ (reference sequence). CDR3 in amino acids: CASSLNRGLTEAFF. For the CDR3, the DNA is TGTGCCAGCAGCCTGAACAGGGGGCTAACTGAAGCTTTCTTT.

The rearrangement links TRBV5-4 to TRBJ2-3; D remains ambiguous. The CDR3 length is 13 residues. The V gene lost 2 bases and the J gene lost 0 bases, with 4 bases spanning the gap. Germline V gene data show CDR1 as SGHNT and CDR2 as YYREEE (reference sequence). The CDR3 loop is CASSFSSTDTQYF. The CDR3 DNA reads as TGTGCCAGCAGCTTCTCTAGCACAGATACGCAGTATTTT.

The CDR3 loop reads CASSRREGYEQYV. CDR3 DNA sequence: TGTGCCAGCAGCAGGAGGGAGGGATACGAGCAGTACGTC. The V gene is TRBV7-2, the J gene TRBJ2-7; 7 bases match TRBD2. CDR1 and CDR2 (germline): SGHTA, FQGNSA. The CDR3 loop spans 13 amino acids. The trim removed 5 bases at V and 4 bases at J, leaving 5 bases unmatched.

The gene calls are TRBV9 and TRBJ2-1; D perhaps matches TRBD2 (6 bases). This CDR3 has 14 amino acids. V was pared by 2 bases and J by 2 bases, with 8 bases between. Germline assignment: CDR1 SGDLS and CDR2 YYNGEE. CDR3 DNA sequence: TGTGCCAGCAGCGTCGGGGGTGCCTACAATGAGCAGTTCTTC. Amino acid sequence: CASSVGGAYNEQFF.

There are a few counts of this clone. This chain connects TRBV29-1 to TRBJ2-5, with 8 nucleotides matching TRBD1. The CDR3 spans 13 residues. Germline loops: CDR1 SQVTM, CDR2 ANQGSEA. Trimming cost V 6 bases and J 0 bases; bases outside gene matches: 3. CDR3 loop: CSVRGQDQETQYF. The CDR3 DNA reads as TGCAGCGTGAGGGGACAGGACCAAGAGACCCAGTACTTC.

V usage is TRBV7-9 and J usage is TRBJ1-1, with 7 positions matching TRBD1. Per germline, CDR1 SEHNR and CDR2 FQNEAQ (reference sequence). With 5 bases clipped from V and 5 bases from J, the junction kept 11 bases outside the gene matches. The CDR3 has 15 residues. The CDR3 DNA reads TGTGCCAGCAGCACCTTACAGGGGAAGAGAACTGAAGCTTTCTTT. This translates into CASSTLQGKRTEAFF.

The chain has TRBV5-1 and TRBJ1-6; 7 bases fit TRBD1. Germline assignment: CDR1 SGHRS and CDR2 YFSETQ. The CDR3 is 15 residues long. J was trimmed by 4 bases and V by 4 bases; bases with no gene match: 5. For the CDR3, the DNA is TGCGCCAGCAGCCCAGGGGGAGATTATAATTCACCCCTCCACTTT. Translated: CASSPGGDYNSPLHF.

V gene TRBV19 combines with J gene TRBJ1-5, with 11 nucleotides matching TRBD1. Per the germline V gene, CDR1 is LNHDA and CDR2 is SQIVND (reference sequence). V lost 9 bases to trimming and J lost 4 bases; unmatched junction nucleotides: 11. This CDR3 has 16 residues. CDR3 sequence: CASETGTGGLNQPQHF. The CDR3 DNA reads TGTGCCAGCGAGACCGGGACAGGGGGTTTGAATCAGCCCCAGCATTTT.

The genes are TRBV30 and TRBJ2-1; possibly TRBD1 or TRBD2 for D (6 bases each). With 8 bases removed from V and 7 bases from J, the gap between germline ends came to 15 bases. The CDR3 loop spans 12 amino acids. The germline V gene has CDR1 GTSNPN and CDR2 SVGIG (reference sequence). CDR3 sequence (DNA): TGTGCCGGGTCCAAGGGGGGAAATGAGCAGTTCTTC. It specifies CAGSKGGNEQFF.

The sample holds one count of this clone. V and J are TRBV27 and TRBJ1-5, with TRBD1 matching 11 bases. From germline, CDR1 is MNHEY and CDR2 SMNVEV (reference sequence). The CDR3 is 16 amino acids. The V and J ends lost 5 bases and 3 bases, in that order; junction bases with no gene match: 6. CDR3 sequence: CASSPRTGGPNQPQHF. In DNA form, the CDR3 reads TGTGCCAGCAGTCCTCGGACAGGGGGCCCCAATCAGCCCCAGCATTTT.

This clone was seen just once. The chain couples TRBV28 to TRBJ1-2, with 9 bases lining up with TRBD1. The CDR3 runs 14 residues. Germline assignment: CDR1 MDHEN and CDR2 SYDVKM. V shed 8 bases and J 3 bases; nucleotides not matched to a gene: 7. The CDR3 region is CASGKTGGDYGYTF. The CDR3 bases are TGTGCCAGCGGCAAAACAGGGGGCGACTATGGCTACACCTTC.

The gene calls are TRBV6-6 and TRBJ1-5, with D maybe TRBD1 (6 bases). V lost 7 bases to trimming and J lost 3 bases, with 13 bases between them. The CDR3 sequence is 14 residues long. Germline CDR1 and CDR2: MNHNY and SVGAGI (reference sequence). The chain's CDR3 is CASNRGQNNQPQHF. The CDR3 DNA sequence: TGTGCCAGCAACCGCGGACAGAACAATCAGCCCCAGCATTTT.

The genes are TRBV6-5 and TRBJ1-2; the D gene is possibly TRBD1 (6 bases). V gave up 10 bases and J gave up 6 bases, with 21 bases separating them. Germline V CDR1 and CDR2: MNHEY, SVGAGI. The CDR3 runs 14 residues. The CDR3 here is CATRTSGTTHGYTF. CDR3 nucleotide sequence: TGTGCCACGCGCACCAGCGGGACAACCCATGGCTACACCTTC.

The V gene is TRBV19, the J gene TRBJ2-2; 10 bases align to TRBD2. V lost 7 bases to trimming and J lost 5 bases; unmatched junction nucleotides: 10. The CDR3 is made up of 16 amino acids. Germline V gives CDR1 LNHDA, CDR2 SQIVND (reference sequence). This chain's CDR3 is CASTPPSGRDTGELFF. CDR3 nucleotide sequence: TGTGCCAGTACCCCCCCAAGCGGGAGGGATACCGGGGAGCTGTTTTTT.

This clone has more than one count but fewer than ten. CDR3: CASSQSLAGGVQETQYF. CDR3 sequence (DNA): TGCGCCAGCAGTCAATCCCTAGCGGGAGGCGTCCAAGAGACCCAGTACTTC. This chain joins TRBV23-1 and TRBJ2-5; 11 nucleotides match TRBD2. TRBV23-1 is placed among ORFs of uncertain function. CDR3 size: 17 residues. Trimming took 0 bases from V and 1 from J; bases not matched to a gene: 4.

The chain links TRBV19 to TRBJ1-1, with unresolved D. This CDR3 has 13 residues. V lost 9 bases to trimming and J lost 4 bases, with 15 bases between them. Germline-derived CDR1 and CDR2 are LNHDA and SQIVND (reference sequence). CDR3: CASSPRGSTEAFF. The CDR3, as DNA: TGTGCCAGCTCTCCCCGTGGATCCACTGAAGCTTTCTTT.

The chain combines TRBV19 with TRBJ2-2; no reliable D call. The CDR3 loop spans 15 amino acids. V was shortened by 7 bases and J by 6 bases, with 18 bases between the two germline ends. The V gene's germline CDR1 is LNHDA and CDR2 SQIVND (reference sequence). CDR3 in DNA: TGTGCCAGTACCTCCCTTCCCTTTGGGCCCGGGGAGCTGTTTTTT. It specifies CASTSLPFGPGELFF.